This passage covers 16 T cell receptor beta chains from one sample sequenced in a study of cytomegalovirus exposure and HLA in healthy donors (dated by TCRdb to between 2016 and 2019). Library creation used the immunoSEQ multiplex PCR assay. A mixture of 60 forward primers for TCR Vbeta segments and 13 reverse primers for TCR Jbeta segments was used in the multiplex PCR. TCRdb stores this immuneACCESS table with in-frame sequences only. Part of the clones is absent; in the studies checked, under half of the shortfall reflects unresolved V genes, and no reason is known for the rest. Here the sample has roughly 150,000 clones; about 74% occur a single time. The leading ten clones occupy 3% to 3.5% of the sample. The sequenced sample was PBMCs. These TCRs come from a male donor in good health and CMV-seronegative.

This clone was seen only a few times. The J gene is TRBJ1-2, the V gene TRBV19, with TRBD1 matching 7 bases. CDR3 length: 15 amino acids. The germline V gene encodes CDR1 LNHDA and CDR2 SQIVND (reference sequence). Trimming cost V 3 bases and J 6 bases; bases outside gene matches: 10. The CDR3 DNA is TGTGCCAGTAGTATGCAGGGGGAATTCGAGAATGGCTACACCTTC. Translating gives CASSMQGEFENGYTF.

The chain has TRBV27 and TRBJ1-4; a weak D match, TRBD1 (5 bases). CDR1 is MNHEY, CDR2 SMNVEV, per germline (reference sequence). The CDR3 has 15 amino acids. V lost 2 bases and J lost 3, with 10 bases in between. The CDR3 DNA reads TGTGCCAGCAGTTTACAGGGCAGGGCTAATGAAAAACTGTTTTTT. Its protein is CASSLQGRANEKLFF.

CDR3 nucleotide sequence: TGCAGCGTTAACCCCTCGGGGTTTGAGACCCAGTACTTC. Translation: CSVNPSGFETQYF. This sequence joins TRBV29-1 and TRBJ2-5; D is perhaps TRBD2 (5 bases). CDR3 length: 13 amino acids. Germline assignment: CDR1 SQVTM and CDR2 ANQGSEA. The V gene lost 5 bases and the J gene lost 5 bases, with 15 bases spanning the gap.

The chain employs TRBV28 and TRBJ1-2; D is possibly TRBD1 (6 bases). The CDR3 is 14 residues long. Germline V lookup: CDR1 MDHEN, CDR2 SYDVKM. The germline V and J ends were trimmed by 4 bases and 8 bases, with 17 bases remaining between them. CDR3 DNA sequence: TGTGCCAGCAGTTCGTACCACAGGGTAGGGGGCTACACCTTC. Translating gives CASSSYHRVGGYTF.

The V call is TRBV2, the J call TRBJ2-1; D possibly corresponds to TRBD2 (6 bases). Per the germline V gene, CDR1 is SNHLY and CDR2 is FYNNEI. CDR3 length: 12 residues. V lost 2 bases and J 9 bases, leaving 8 bases between the germline ends. As DNA, the CDR3 is TGTGCCAGCAGTGAAACTAGCATTGAGCAGTTCTTC. Translated, it gives CASSETSIEQFF.

This clone was detected only a few times. This chain uses TRBV27 with TRBJ2-1; 12 positions agree with TRBD2. Per germline, CDR1 MNHEY and CDR2 SMNVEV (reference sequence). The CDR3 runs 15 residues. Trimming removed 2 bases from V and 10 bases from J; junction bases left unmatched: 6. CDR3 coding DNA: TGTGCCAGCAGTTTACTAGCGGGAGGGCCTCGGGAGCAGTTCTTC. It is translated as CASSLLAGGPREQFF.

This chain connects TRBV28 to TRBJ1-2; 9 bases line up with TRBD1. The CDR3 consists of 15 residues. With 6 bases clipped from V and 7 bases from J, the junction kept 12 bases outside the gene matches. The V gene's germline CDR1 is MDHEN and CDR2 SYDVKM. Here the CDR3 reads CASSSGQGTASGYTF. CDR3 nucleotide sequence: TGTGCCAGCAGCTCGGGACAGGGAACGGCGTCTGGCTACACCTTC.

The chain is built from TRBV30 and TRBJ1-2, with D possibly being TRBD1 (5 bases). CDR3 size: 15 residues. With 1 base removed from V and 3 bases from J, the gap between germline ends came to 15 bases. CDR1 and CDR2 from the germline V gene are GTSNPN and SVGIG (reference sequence). The chain's CDR3 is CAWSEGAGSYYGYTF. DNA for the CDR3: TGTGCCTGGAGTGAAGGGGCAGGCTCCTACTATGGCTACACCTTC.

The genes are TRBV9 and TRBJ2-2; D perhaps matches TRBD2 (6 bases). The CDR3 extends over 15 amino acids. Germline loops: CDR1 SGDLS, CDR2 YYNGEE. V lost 4 bases to trimming and J lost 1 base, with 11 bases between them. The CDR3 reads CASSRGTLNTGELFF. In DNA form, the CDR3 reads TGTGCCAGCAGCCGGGGGACTTTGAACACCGGGGAGCTGTTTTTT.

The J gene is TRBJ1-1, the V gene TRBV28, with 8 bases fitting TRBD1. The germline CDR1 and CDR2 sequences are MDHEN and SYDVKM. Trimming removed 2 bases from V and 1 base from J; junction bases left unmatched: 6. The CDR3 runs 16 residues. In DNA, the CDR3 is TGTGCCAGCAGTTTAACGGCAGGGGGCTGGAACACTGAAGCTTTCTTT. Translating it yields CASSLTAGGWNTEAFF.

This chain connects TRBV2 to TRBJ1-2; a weak D match, TRBD1 (5 bases). The ends were cut back, 7 bases at V and 8 bases at J, with 17 bases in the middle. CDR1 is SNHLY, CDR2 FYNNEI, per germline. The CDR3 totals 13 residues. In DNA, the CDR3 is TGTGCCAGCACTCCATGGGGGGGTGTCGGCTACACCTTC. This sequence encodes CASTPWGGVGYTF.

This clone has only one observation. The chain employs TRBV12-5 and TRBJ1-1; 10 bases are shared with TRBD1. The J segment lost 4 bases and the V segment lost 1 base, leaving 9 bases of the junction unmatched. Germline V lookup: CDR1 LGHNT, CDR2 FRNRAP. The CDR3 length is 17 residues. The CDR3: CASGLAGWTGGTTEAFF. CDR3 DNA sequence: TGTGCTAGTGGTTTGGCAGGATGGACAGGGGGAACCACTGAAGCTTTCTTT. Filled out from reference TRBV12-5 and TRBJ1-1, the complete variable domain reads DARVTQTPRHKVTEMGQEVTMRCQPILGHNTVFWYRQTMMQGLELLAYFRNRAPLDDSGMPKDRFSAEMPDATLATLKIQPSEPRDSAVYFCASGLAGWTGGTTEAFFGQGTRLTVV.

The chain combines TRBV7-9 with TRBJ1-4; D call uncertain. The CDR3 is 14 residues long. V gave up 4 bases and J gave up 6 bases, with 12 bases separating them. Germline V gene sequence: CDR1 SEHNR, CDR2 FQNEAQ (reference sequence). In DNA, the CDR3 is TGTGCCAGCAGCTCAAGTGGTTTAGATGAAAAACTGTTTTTT. It codes for CASSSSGLDEKLFF.

This chain uses TRBV2 with TRBJ2-7; TRBD2 matches at 15 bases. The CDR3 runs to 14 residues. Germline lookup yields CDR1 SNHLY and CDR2 FYNNEI. Trimming cost V 8 bases and J 6 bases; bases outside gene matches: 5. The CDR3 sequence is CASWTSGRVGEQYF. CDR3 sequence (DNA): TGTGCCAGCTGGACTAGCGGGAGGGTCGGCGAGCAGTACTTC.

The chain links TRBV25-1 to TRBJ1-1; 7 nucleotides match TRBD1. The J segment lost 7 bases and the V segment lost 4 bases, leaving 9 bases of the junction unmatched. The germline V gene has CDR1 MGHDK and CDR2 SYGVNS. The CDR3 has 14 amino acids. The CDR3 is CASSGRGRVSEAFF. For the CDR3, the DNA is TGTGCCAGCAGTGGAAGGGGGCGAGTGAGTGAAGCTTTCTTT.

This clone was seen only a few times. The chain links TRBV5-1 to TRBJ2-1; TRBD2 matches 8 bases. This CDR3 has 15 amino acids. The germline V gene encodes CDR1 SGHRS and CDR2 YFSETQ. V gave up 4 bases and J gave up 6 bases; unmatched junction bases: 9. The CDR3 bases are TGCGCCAGCAGCCCGGGGGGCGGGGGGTTCAATGAGCAGTTCTTC. The encoded protein is CASSPGGGGFNEQFF.